The 16 T cell receptor beta chains in this list originate from one sample, sequenced in a study of a mutant IDH1 vaccine in newly diagnosed glioma. Antigens of these TCRs are unknown. The time point here: week 35, safety follow-up. In the vaccine, a single dose held 300 ug of the mutant IDH1 20-mer peptide, along with topical imiquimod. Sequenced by immunoSEQ multiplex PCR; TCRdb stores in-frame clones only, minus some. The sample carries over 40,000 clones, 80% to 90% recorded once. Material: PBMCs, obtained from a glioma patient whose treatment included an IDH1 peptide vaccine. The receptor set was obtained from a man aged 35 to 55 with glioma.

V gene TRBV5-1 combines with J gene TRBJ2-3; D is uncertain. V shed 0 bases and J shed 2 bases, with 16 bases lying between them. From germline, CDR1 is SGHRS and CDR2 YFSETQ. The CDR3 extends over 17 amino acids. CDR3 residues: CASSLAYRGWITDTQYF. The CDR3 DNA sequence: TGCGCCAGCAGCTTGGCCTATAGAGGTTGGATCACAGATACGCAGTATTTT.

The chain is built from TRBV16 and TRBJ1-1; D remains ambiguous. The CDR3 contains 13 residues. Trimming took 2 bases from V and 0 from J, leaving 4 bases between them. CDR1 is KGHSY and CDR2 is FQNENV in the germline V gene. CDR3 in DNA: TGTGCCAGCAGCCAAGACATGAACACTGAAGCTTTCTTT. It specifies CASSQDMNTEAFF.

The J gene is TRBJ2-2, the V gene TRBV14; the D call may be TRBD1 or TRBD2 (5 bases each). V dropped 1 base and J dropped 1 base, with 19 bases sitting between them. CDR1 SGHDN and CDR2 FVKESK come from the germline V gene. This CDR3 spans 19 amino acids. CDR3 amino acids: CASSQVGLWGTLNTGELFF. CDR3 nucleotides: TGTGCCAGCAGCCAAGTGGGGCTTTGGGGGACCCTGAACACCGGGGAGCTGTTTTTT.

The rearrangement joins TRBV7-9 to TRBJ2-4, with D tentatively TRBD2 (6 bases). V shed 5 bases and J shed 7 bases, with 12 bases lying between them. The germline CDR1 and CDR2 sequences are SEHNR and FQNEAQ (reference sequence). The CDR3 spans 13 residues. This CDR3 is CASSPAGWNIQYF. The CDR3 DNA reads as TGTGCCAGCAGCCCTGCGGGGTGGAACATTCAGTACTTC.

The chain combines TRBV10-3 with TRBJ2-7, with 8 bases that match TRBD1. Germline V gene lookup returns CDR1 ENHRY and CDR2 SYGVKD. The V segment lost 5 bases and the J segment 7 bases; nucleotides outside the gene matches: 7. The CDR3 is made up of 13 amino acids. The CDR3 region has the DNA TGTGCCATCAGTAATGACAGGGGTGAAGAGCAGTACTTC. Its protein product is CAISNDRGEEQYF.

The chain uses TRBV4-2 and TRBJ2-5, with 9 positions matching TRBD2. V lost 0 bases, J lost 1 base, and 0 bases stayed unmatched. The CDR3 is 15 amino acids. Germline assignment: CDR1 LGHNA and CDR2 YNFKEQ. The chain's CDR3 is CASSQERGGQETQYF. As DNA, the CDR3 is TGTGCCAGCAGCCAAGAGCGGGGGGGCCAAGAGACCCAGTACTTC.

The chain has TRBV14 and TRBJ2-7; D gene ambiguous. Germline V CDR1 and CDR2: SGHDN, FVKESK. The CDR3 runs 13 residues. Trimming cost V 5 bases and J 7 bases, with 15 bases left between them. The CDR3 nucleotides read TGTGCCAGCAGCTTAATTGGGCTGGGAGAGCAGTACTTC. Translated: CASSLIGLGEQYF.

This chain links TRBV11-1 with TRBJ1-2; D is uncertain. Trimming cost V 7 bases and J 5 bases, with 14 bases left between them. Germline-derived CDR1 and CDR2 are SGHAT and FQDESV (reference sequence). This CDR3 is 13 amino acids long. The CDR3 DNA is TGTGCCAGCAACCATGGGGAGGGATATGGCTACACCTTC. Translation gives CASNHGEGYGYTF.

The chain carries TRBV11-2 and TRBJ2-5; 10 bases line up with TRBD1. From germline, CDR1 is SGHAT and CDR2 FQNNGV. CDR3 size: 15 residues. The V and J ends lost 5 bases and 4 bases, in that order; junction bases with no gene match: 7. CDR3 residues: CASSRRQGAGETQYF. As DNA, the CDR3 is TGTGCCAGCAGCAGGCGACAGGGGGCAGGAGAGACCCAGTACTTC.

The chain is built from TRBV2 and TRBJ1-2, with D possibly TRBD1 on 6 matching bases. Germline assignment: CDR1 SNHLY and CDR2 FYNNEI. Trimming stripped 8 bases from V and 5 bases from J, with 18 bases between. The CDR3 is made up of 14 amino acids. The CDR3 reads CASEGPWTVYGYTF. The DNA for the CDR3 is TGTGCCAGCGAAGGTCCTTGGACAGTATATGGCTACACCTTC. The full variable domain, rest sourced from reference TRBV2 and TRBJ1-2, is EPEVTQTPSHQVTQMGQEVILRCVPISNHLYFYWYRQILGQKVEFLVSFYNNEISEKSEIFDDQFSVERPDGSNFTLKIRSTKLEDSAMYFCASEGPWTVYGYTFGSGTRLTVV.

The chain combines TRBV21-1 with TRBJ2-1; TRBD2 is the table's D call, not checked against the DNA. TRBV21-1 is noted as a pseudogene. The CDR3 is 16 amino acids. CDR3 sequence: CASSRGLHHSDNEQFF. The DNA of the CDR3 is TGTGCCAGCAGCCGAGGGCTACACCATTCCGACAATGAGCAGTTCTTC.

This clone was recorded only once. CDR3 DNA sequence: TGTGCCAGCAGTCTTGGAGAAACCACTGAAGCTTTCTTT. Its protein product is CASSLGETTEAFF. V gene TRBV6-1 combines with J gene TRBJ1-1; D remains unclear. Trimming left V 5 bases short and J 4 bases short, with 11 bases between. This CDR3 is built from 13 residues. CDR1 and CDR2 (germline): MNHNS, SASEGT.

The gene calls are TRBV2 and TRBJ2-2, with a tentative D call TRBD2 (5 bases). CDR3 length equals 16 residues. Germline V CDR1 and CDR2: SNHLY, FYNNEI. The V end lost 9 bases, the J end lost 5 bases, and 22 bases lay between the germline ends. CDR3 coding DNA: TGTGCCAGTACTAGACTATACGCAACTAAGACCGGGGAGCTGTTTTTT. Protein sequence: CASTRLYATKTGELFF.

CDR3 in DNA: TGTGCCAGCAGCTTGGACCGCTATGGCTACACCTTC. Its translation: CASSLDRYGYTF. The chain has TRBV5-4 and TRBJ1-2; D call uncertain. The CDR3 runs to 12 residues. CDR1 and CDR2 from the germline V gene are SGHNT and YYREEE (reference sequence). V was shortened by 0 bases and J by 4 bases, with 4 bases between the two germline ends. The full variable domain, rest sourced from reference TRBV5-4 and TRBJ1-2, is ETGVTQSPTHLIKTRGQQVTLRCSSQSGHNTVSWYQQALGQGPQFIFQYYREEENGRGNFPPRFSGLQFPNYSSELNVNALELDDSALYLCASSLDRYGYTFGSGTRLTVV.

The rearrangement joins TRBV30 to TRBJ1-1; D perhaps matches TRBD1 (6 bases). Germline assignment: CDR1 GTSNPN and CDR2 SVGIG (reference sequence). V shed 4 bases and J shed 8 bases, with 17 bases lying between them. The CDR3 consists of 13 residues. The CDR3 nucleotides are TGTGCCTGGACCCAACAGGGTTGGGGAGAAGCTTTCTTT. As protein: CAWTQQGWGEAFF.

This clone was observed a handful of times. The V call is TRBV4-1, the J call TRBJ1-4, with D perhaps TRBD1 (6 bases). CDR3 length: 14 amino acids. V dropped 5 bases and J dropped 3 bases, with 10 bases sitting between them. The germline gives CDR1 MGHRA, CDR2 YSYEKL. The CDR3 loop is CASSFRGANEKLFF. The CDR3 nucleotides read TGCGCCAGCAGCTTCAGGGGAGCTAATGAAAAACTGTTTTTT.